In this sample, the clone carrying this T cell receptor (beta chain) turned up many times. This entry is derived from a study of regulatory T cells in long-lasting Graves disease. Relying on iRepertoire HTBI primers and Arm-PCR of CDR3 regions, the team built TCR beta libraries. MiXCR, run by TCRdb on the multiplex PCR reads, gives a single entry per CDR3 protein. The sample includes fewer than 550,000 distinct CDR3 sequences, 15% to 20% of them seen just once. Documented time point: newly diagnosed GD, antithyroid drugs for less than 3 months. Making the TCR library involved RNA that had been extracted from PBMCs. Looked up from germline, CDR1 is MNHNS and CDR2 is SASEGT. Trimming took 0 bases from V and 5 from J; bases not matched to a gene: 3. This CDR3 has 15 residues. These data were likewise used in another study, on T cells in Graves' hyperthyroidism and ophthalmopathy.

This TCR was recovered from a woman aged 40 to 65 with Graves disease. This material consisted of peripheral blood mononuclear cells (PBMCs), taken at new diagnosis, from a patient treated with antithyroid drugs. This chain links TRBV6-1 with TRBJ2-5; 10 bases are a match to TRBD2. DNA of the CDR3: TGTGCCAGCAGTGAAGCCGGGACTAGCGATGAGACCCAGTACTTC. Protein product: CASSEAGTSDETQYF.